The 10 T cell receptor beta chains in this list originate from one sample, sequenced in a study of cytomegalovirus exposure and HLA in healthy donors (dated by TCRdb to 2017 to 2019). The receptor library was made with the immunoSEQ multiplex PCR assay. Entries here come from immuneACCESS through TCRdb and include only in-frame sequences with V and J called. Some clones fail to appear in such tables; in the studies checked, an unresolved V gene covers under half of the shortfall, and the cause of the remainder is unknown. A total of 250,000 to 350,000 clones appear in this sample, approximately 90% of them only once. The top ten clonotypes cover approximately 1% of the sample. Sequenced input: PBMCs. The receptors shown here come from a young woman in good health and CMV-seropositive.

This chain links TRBV6-1 with TRBJ1-2; D gene ambiguous. The V gene's germline CDR1 is MNHNS and CDR2 SASEGT. The V end lost 0 bases, the J end lost 4 bases, and 6 bases lay between the germline ends. CDR3 length: 13 amino acids. The CDR3: CASSEARGYGYTF. The CDR3 nucleotides are TGTGCCAGCAGTGAAGCGCGGGGCTATGGCTACACCTTC.

The sample holds one count of this clone. This chain uses TRBV5-1 with TRBJ2-3; TRBD1 agrees at 8 bases. Germline V gene sequence: CDR1 SGHRS, CDR2 YFSETQ. The junction had 7 bases not matched to a gene; V was cut back by 7 bases and J by 3 bases. The CDR3 covers 14 residues. CDR3 sequence reads: CASFHQGATDTQYF. The CDR3 nucleotides read TGCGCCAGCTTCCACCAGGGGGCAACAGATACGCAGTATTTT.

J is TRBJ2-5 and V is TRBV2; 9 positions agree with TRBD1. After removal of 5 bases from V and 3 bases from J, the junction contained 1 base not matched to a gene. CDR3 length equals 13 residues. Germline lookup yields CDR1 SNHLY and CDR2 FYNNEI. The CDR3 protein is CASSRTGEETQYF. The CDR3 DNA sequence: TGTGCCAGCAGTCGGACAGGGGAAGAGACCCAGTACTTC.

This chain connects TRBV6-6 to TRBJ2-7, with D perhaps matching TRBD1 (6 bases). Trimming took off 4 bases at V and 6 bases at J, with 19 bases between the two ends. The germline gives CDR1 MNHNY, CDR2 SVGAGI (reference sequence). CDR3 length: 15 amino acids. This CDR3 reads CASSLGTGWMGEQYF. In nucleotides, the CDR3 is TGTGCCAGCAGTTTAGGCACAGGGTGGATGGGCGAGCAGTACTTC.

The rearrangement links TRBV7-3 to TRBJ2-3; D gene uncertain. CDR3 length: 13 amino acids. CDR1 and CDR2 (germline): SGHTA, FQGTGA. V was shortened by 2 bases and J by 4 bases, with 7 bases between the two germline ends. This chain's CDR3 is CASSLAVPDTQYF. The CDR3 DNA reads TGTGCCAGCAGCTTAGCGGTCCCAGATACGCAGTATTTT.

This CDR3 reads CASSLGGQGNYGYTF. DNA of the CDR3: TGTGCCAGCAGTTTAGGGGGACAGGGGAACTATGGCTACACCTTC. The V and J genes are TRBV27 and TRBJ1-2; 10 bases fit TRBD1. Germline CDR1 reads MNHEY; CDR2 reads SMNVEV (reference sequence). The CDR3 runs 15 residues. The V and J ends lost 2 bases and 2 bases, in that order; junction bases with no gene match: 2.

On this clone itself: This sample also contains other DNA sequences that code for the same CDR3. The chain carries TRBV28 and TRBJ1-1, with 8 bases fitting TRBD1. V was pared by 6 bases and J by 8 bases, with 5 bases of the junction left unmatched. CDR1 MDHEN and CDR2 SYDVKM come from the germline V gene. The CDR3 loop spans 12 amino acids. CDR3 nucleotide sequence: TGTGCCAGCAGCCTCAGGACAGGGGAAGCTTTCTTT. It specifies CASSLRTGEAFF.

The CDR3 here is CASNFGSRTTSGANVLTF. Written as DNA, the CDR3 is TGTGCCAGCAATTTCGGGAGCAGGACTACCTCTGGGGCCAACGTCCTGACTTTC. The rearrangement joins TRBV2 to TRBJ2-6, with D tentatively TRBD2 (6 bases). The ends were cut back, 7 bases at V and 0 bases at J, with 19 bases in the middle. CDR3 length: 18 amino acids. Germline V gene data show CDR1 as SNHLY and CDR2 as FYNNEI.

V and J are TRBV2 and TRBJ1-1; 8 nucleotides line up with TRBD1. The CDR3 has 12 amino acids. V lost 8 bases and J lost 4; bases outside the gene matches: 3. Germline V lookup: CDR1 SNHLY, CDR2 FYNNEI. CDR3 loop: CASGQGGTEAFF. The CDR3 coding sequence is TGTGCCAGCGGACAGGGAGGCACTGAAGCTTTCTTT. The whole variable domain, remainder taken from reference TRBV2 and TRBJ1-1, is EPEVTQTPSHQVTQMGQEVILRCVPISNHLYFYWYRQILGQKVEFLVSFYNNEISEKSEIFDDQFSVERPDGSNFTLKIRSTKLEDSAMYFCASGQGGTEAFFGQGTRLTVV.

The rearrangement joins TRBV11-2 to TRBJ2-4, with TRBD1 matching 8 bases. CDR1 is SGHAT and CDR2 is FQNNGV in the germline V gene. The CDR3 totals 13 residues. The V segment lost 3 bases and the J segment 6 bases; nucleotides outside the gene matches: 1. The CDR3 nucleotides read TGTGCCAGCAGCTTTGGACAGGGAAACATTCAGTACTTC. Translation: CASSFGQGNIQYF.